This TCR beta chain comes out of a study of T cell repertoires and HLA-DP antigens. About the research overall: CD4+ T cells were cocultured with HeLa cells expressing HLA-DP.

The primer mix covered 54 TRBV segments and 13 TRBJ segments. Sequenced by immunoSEQ multiplex PCR; TCRdb stores in-frame clones only, minus some. The sample holds more than 90,000 clones; 90% to 95% are singletons and the top ten take approximately 0.29%. Study-wide results and caveats: Sorted CD137+ cells had clonality 0.3 to 0.45 against both alloantigens, versus about 0.04 pre-culture.

In the case of this clone: The target antigen is unknown.

The ends lost 6 bases at V and 6 bases at J; junction bases unmatched: 7. From germline, CDR1 is WSHSY and CDR2 SAAADI. The CDR3 contains 15 residues. The specimen sequenced was CD4+ T cells from PBMCs. The receptor was isolated from a woman between 18 and 29 years old in good health and CMV-seronegative. The V call is TRBV10-2, the J call TRBJ2-1, with 11 bases identical to TRBD2. The DNA of the CDR3 is TGCGCCAGCAGACGACTAGCGGGATCCCCCAATGAGCAGTTCTTC. Amino acid sequence: CASRRLAGSPNEQFF.